One sample yielded the 32 T cell receptor beta chains listed below, sequenced in a study of T cell responses to AZD1222 COVID-19 vaccine. The table came from immunoSEQ multiplex PCR; TCRdb's copy has only in-frame clones and leaves some out. The sample includes roughly 70,000 clones, 85% of them seen just once. Sequencing was performed on peripheral blood, taken on day 0 of AZD1222 vaccination. These receptors came from an adult in good health.

V usage is TRBV4-1 and J usage is TRBJ2-7; D is tentatively TRBD1 or TRBD2 (5 bases each). The CDR3 loop spans 14 amino acids. CDR1 and CDR2 (germline): MGHRA, YSYEKL. V gave up 0 bases and J gave up 2 bases, with 8 bases separating them. In DNA form, the CDR3 reads TGCGCCAGCAGCCAAGATCAGGGACCCTACGAGCAGTACTTC. This sequence encodes CASSQDQGPYEQYF.

The chain employs TRBV19 and TRBJ1-2; D perhaps matches TRBD1 (5 bases). V was pared by 5 bases and J by 2 bases, with 12 bases between. Germline assignment: CDR1 LNHDA and CDR2 SQIVND (reference sequence). The CDR3 consists of 14 residues. CDR3 nucleotides: TGTGCCAGTAGTCAAGGGGCGCGGAACTATGGCTACACCTTC. It encodes CASSQGARNYGYTF.

This chain connects TRBV7-6 to TRBJ2-1, with TRBD1 identical over 7 bases. The J segment lost 0 bases and the V segment lost 5 bases, leaving 10 bases of the junction unmatched. CDR3 length equals 17 residues. Germline assignment: CDR1 SGHVS and CDR2 FNYEAQ. The CDR3 DNA sequence: TGTGCCAGCAGCCTAGGGGGCGGCGCAAGCTCCTACAATGAGCAGTTCTTC. This gives the protein CASSLGGGASSYNEQFF. The full variable domain, completed using reference TRBV7-6 and TRBJ2-1, is GAGVSQSPRYKVTKRGQDVALRCDPISGHVSLYWYRQALGQGPEFLTYFNYEAQQDKSGLPNDRFSAERPEGSISTLTIQRTEQRDSAMYRCASSLGGGASSYNEQFFGPGTRLTVL.

The chain carries TRBV25-1 and TRBJ2-3, with D possibly matching TRBD2 (6 bases). This CDR3 comprises 18 residues. Trimming stripped 3 bases from V and 6 bases from J, with 25 bases between. Germline loops: CDR1 MGHDK, CDR2 SYGVNS. The CDR3 region is CASSDARDSRGGLDTQYF. CDR3 sequence (DNA): TGTGCCAGCAGTGACGCCCGGGATTCCCGAGGAGGGCTGGATACGCAGTATTTT.

The CDR3 nucleotides are TGTGCCAGTTTGAAACCGGGACAGCCGAGGACTGAAGCTTTCTTT. As protein: CASLKPGQPRTEAFF. This rearrangement joins TRBV19 to TRBJ1-1, with 7 bases that match TRBD1. This CDR3 has 15 residues. The V and J ends lost 8 bases and 5 bases, in that order; junction bases with no gene match: 14. Germline CDR1 reads LNHDA; CDR2 reads SQIVND (reference sequence).

The chain links TRBV28 to TRBJ2-1; no clear D. The germline V gene has CDR1 MDHEN and CDR2 SYDVKM. Trimming took off 10 bases at V and 0 bases at J, with 7 bases between the two ends. CDR3 size: 12 residues. The chain's CDR3 is CATATSYNEQFF. The CDR3 nucleotides read TGTGCCACCGCAACCTCCTACAATGAGCAGTTCTTC. The full variable domain, completed using reference TRBV28 and TRBJ2-1, is DVKVTQSSRYLVKRTGEKVFLECVQDMDHENMFWYRQDPGLGLRLIYFSYDVKMKEKGDIPEGYSVSREKKERFSLILESASTNQTSMYLCATATSYNEQFFGPGTRLTVL.

CDR3 in DNA: TGTGCCAGCAGCCGACAGGGTGGCACTGAAGCTTTCTTT. Translating gives CASSRQGGTEAFF. The J gene is TRBJ1-1, the V gene TRBV12-3 or TRBV12-4; 7 bases match TRBD1. The junction had 5 bases not matched to a gene; V was cut back by 6 bases and J by 4 bases. There are 13 residues in the CDR3.

This rearrangement joins TRBV29-1 to TRBJ1-1; D unresolved. The V gene's germline CDR1 is SQVTM and CDR2 ANQGSEA. The V end lost 7 bases, the J end lost 0 bases, and 9 bases lay between the germline ends. The CDR3 totals 12 residues. The CDR3 protein is CSGGEMNTEAFF. The CDR3 region has the DNA TGCAGCGGGGGTGAGATGAACACTGAAGCTTTCTTT. The variable domain in full, with the rest retrieved from reference TRBV29-1 and TRBJ1-1, is SAVISQKPSRDICQRGTSLTIQCQVDSQVTMMFWYRQQPGQSLTLIATANQGSEATYESGFVIDKFPISRPNLTFSTLTVSNMSPEDSSIYLCSGGEMNTEAFFGQGTRLTVV.

Regarding this clone: Relative to the germline gene, one junction end is altered; a read error may explain this. The J gene is TRBJ1-1, the V gene TRBV15; a weak D match, TRBD1 (5 bases). Germline V lookup: CDR1 LNHNV, CDR2 YYDKDF (reference sequence). This CDR3 has 12 residues. CDR3 nucleotides: TGTGCCACCAGCCGGGACGGCCGCGAGGTGATCTTT. It translates to CATSRDGREVIF.

This chain joins TRBV14 and TRBJ2-1; 11 positions agree with TRBD2. Trimming cost V 1 base and J 9 bases; bases outside gene matches: 2. The germline CDR1 and CDR2 sequences are SGHDN and FVKESK. The CDR3 runs to 14 residues. The CDR3 reads CASSQVLAGGEQFF. CDR3 coding DNA: TGTGCCAGCAGCCAAGTCCTAGCGGGGGGTGAGCAGTTCTTC.

The chain employs TRBV5-8 and TRBJ2-7, with D unresolved. Germline V gives CDR1 SGHTS, CDR2 YDEGEE. The V and J ends lost 2 bases and 6 bases respectively, with 6 bases between them. The CDR3 is 11 residues long. CDR3 nucleotides: TGTGCCAGCAGCTTCCGGGCCGAGCAGTACTTC. This encodes CASSFRAEQYF.

The J gene is TRBJ2-2, the V gene TRBV27; 9 bases line up with TRBD1. CDR3 length equals 16 residues. V trimming: 5 bases; J trimming: 5 bases; junction bases outside the gene matches: 9. From germline, CDR1 is MNHEY and CDR2 SMNVEV (reference sequence). CDR3 sequence (DNA): TGTGCCAGCAGTCCCTGGGGACAGGGTGGAACCGGGGAGCTGTTTTTT. Protein: CASSPWGQGGTGELFF.

This clone has a single count. The gene calls are TRBV3-1 (or the pseudogene TRBV3-2) and TRBJ2-1, with D possibly TRBD2 on 6 matching bases. This CDR3 has 15 amino acids. The germline V gene encodes CDR1 LGHDT and CDR2 YNNKEL (reference sequence). V was cut by 4 bases and J by 3 bases, with 13 bases left in between. CDR3 loop: CASSRGGTNYNEQFF. The DNA for the CDR3 is TGTGCCAGCAGCCGGGGAGGAACTAACTACAATGAGCAGTTCTTC.

The CDR3 loop is CSASLPGANTEAFF. The CDR3 DNA reads as TGCAGTGCTAGTCTCCCGGGGGCGAACACTGAAGCTTTCTTT. The V and J genes are TRBV20-1 and TRBJ1-1; TRBD1 might be the D (6 bases). Trimming removed 3 bases at V and 1 base at J, with 12 bases between. Germline lookup yields CDR1 DFQATT and CDR2 SNEGSKA (reference sequence). The CDR3 loop spans 14 amino acids.

The chain links TRBV19 to TRBJ2-7; TRBD1 or TRBD2 may be the D gene (5 bases each). Between the trimmed V and J ends, which lost 1 base and 1 base, there was a span of 14 bases. The CDR3 has 16 amino acids. The germline CDR1 and CDR2 sequences are LNHDA and SQIVND (reference sequence). The CDR3 nucleotides read TGTGCCAGTAGTATAGGAGGGGCAGCAATTTCCTACGAGCAGTACTTC. This encodes CASSIGGAAISYEQYF.

The chain employs TRBV7-6 and TRBJ1-2; perhaps TRBD1 as D (6 bases). Germline lookup yields CDR1 SGHVS and CDR2 FNYEAQ. This CDR3 spans 15 amino acids. Trimming stripped 0 bases from V and 3 bases from J, with 11 bases between. Here the CDR3 reads CASSLASGVDYGYTF. Here the CDR3 DNA reads TGTGCCAGCAGCTTAGCGTCAGGGGTTGACTATGGCTACACCTTC.

This clone showed up just a few times. The chain has TRBV19 and TRBJ2-5, with D possibly being TRBD1 or TRBD2 (5 bases each). Trimming stripped 3 bases from V and 5 bases from J, with 13 bases between. This CDR3 is 14 amino acids long. The germline CDR1 and CDR2 sequences are LNHDA and SQIVND (reference sequence). The CDR3 loop reads CASSMRGWGETQYF. DNA for the CDR3: TGTGCCAGTAGTATGAGGGGCTGGGGGGAGACCCAGTACTTC.

This clone was detected once. The CDR3 nucleotides are TGTGCCAGCAGCGGGACTAGCGGGAGGGGATACATTCAGTACTTC. Its protein product is CASSGTSGRGYIQYF. The V call is TRBV5-6, the J call TRBJ2-4; 16 positions agree with TRBD2. Trimming cost V 4 bases and J 8 bases; bases outside gene matches: 3. The CDR3 extends over 15 amino acids. Looked up from germline, CDR1 is SGHDT and CDR2 is YYEEEE.

The chain joins TRBV29-1 to TRBJ1-2; 7 bases are shared with TRBD1. Trimming at V came to 4 bases and at J to 2 bases, leaving 7 bases not matched to a gene. The CDR3 is 14 residues long. Germline V gene lookup returns CDR1 SQVTM and CDR2 ANQGSEA. CDR3 loop: CSVGTGQKNYGYTF. CDR3 in DNA: TGCAGCGTTGGGACGGGACAGAAGAACTATGGCTACACCTTC.

In this sample, this clone turned up once. The chain employs TRBV6-6 and TRBJ1-4, with 8 bases matching TRBD1. CDR3 length: 15 amino acids. V lost 6 bases, J lost 6 bases, and 9 bases stayed unmatched. Germline V gene sequence: CDR1 MNHNY, CDR2 SVGAGI (reference sequence). This CDR3 reads CASSPPGQEHEKLFF. The CDR3 nucleotides are TGTGCCAGCAGCCCTCCGGGACAGGAGCATGAAAAACTGTTTTTT.

The J gene is TRBJ1-3, the V gene TRBV5-1; unclear D gene. Germline CDR1 SGHRS, CDR2 YFSETQ. V gave up 0 bases and J gave up 0 bases, with 7 bases separating them. The CDR3 is 15 amino acids. CDR3 residues: CASSLASSSGNTIYF. CDR3 bases: TGCGCCAGCAGCTTGGCCAGCAGCTCTGGAAACACCATATATTTT.

The chain recombines TRBV4-2 with TRBJ2-7, with 8 bases aligning to TRBD1. Germline CDR1 and CDR2: LGHNA and YNFKEQ. The CDR3 is 14 amino acids. V trimming: 5 bases; J trimming: 5 bases; junction bases outside the gene matches: 8. Written as DNA, the CDR3 is TGTGCCAGCAGCAGGGGGACAGGTACTAACGAGCAGTACTTC. This encodes CASSRGTGTNEQYF.

This sequence joins TRBV6-5 and TRBJ1-2; no firm D call. Trimming cost V 5 bases and J 14 bases, with 21 bases left between them. The V gene's germline CDR1 is MNHEY and CDR2 SVGAGI. CDR3 size: 13 residues. The CDR3 protein is CASSPPSPAASTF. CDR3 bases: TGTGCCAGCAGTCCCCCCTCGCCGGCGGCCTCTACCTTC.

This rearrangement joins TRBV6-2 or TRBV6-3 to TRBJ1-4; the D gene is possibly TRBD1 (5 bases). Germline lookup yields CDR1 MNHEY and CDR2 SVGEGT. CDR3 length: 17 residues. The V and J ends lost 5 bases and 8 bases respectively, with 24 bases between them. This CDR3 is CASSKIRDPTVREKLFF. The DNA for the CDR3 is TGTGCCAGCAGTAAAATTAGGGATCCGACAGTGAGGGAAAAACTGTTTTTT.

The chain is built from TRBV30 and TRBJ1-2, with 9 bases aligning to TRBD1. The V gene's germline CDR1 is GTSNPN and CDR2 SVGIG (reference sequence). The junction had 8 bases not matched to a gene; V was cut back by 1 base and J by 8 bases. CDR3 length: 14 amino acids. CDR3 sequence: CAWSAGQGLGGYTF. In nucleotides, the CDR3 is TGTGCCTGGAGTGCGGGACAGGGCCTGGGCGGCTACACCTTC.

The chain combines TRBV5-4 with TRBJ2-1; no definite D call. V lost 4 bases and J lost 5, with 10 bases in between. CDR1 is SGHNT and CDR2 is YYREEE in the germline V gene (reference sequence). The CDR3 consists of 13 residues. This chain's CDR3 is CASSPPVDNEQFF. DNA for the CDR3: TGTGCCAGCAGCCCCCCCGTTGACAATGAGCAGTTCTTC.

This rearrangement joins TRBV7-9 to TRBJ2-2; D gene unclear. Between the trimmed V and J ends, which lost 2 bases and 5 bases, there was a span of 6 bases. Germline V gene data show CDR1 as SEHNR and CDR2 as FQNEAQ (reference sequence). The CDR3 is made up of 13 amino acids. CDR3 nucleotides: TGTGCCAGCAGCTTATCCCCAACCGGGGAGCTGTTTTTT. Translated: CASSLSPTGELFF.

The chain employs TRBV5-1 and TRBJ2-2; D is perhaps TRBD2 (5 bases). This CDR3 has 13 amino acids. Germline loops: CDR1 SGHRS, CDR2 YFSETQ. Trimming cost V 5 bases and J 6 bases, with 11 bases left between them. CDR3 sequence: CASRFAEAGELFF. The CDR3, as DNA: TGCGCCAGCAGGTTCGCGGAGGCCGGGGAGCTGTTTTTT.

The rearrangement uses TRBV13 and TRBJ1-1, with 10 bases fitting TRBD1. The CDR3 is 19 residues long. V was pared by 4 bases and J by 0 bases, with 14 bases of the junction left unmatched. Germline CDR1 reads PRHDT; CDR2 reads FYEKMQ (reference sequence). The CDR3 DNA reads TGTGCCAGCAGCTCTAACCTCCGGGACAGGGGTTCAATGAACACTGAAGCTTTCTTT. Protein sequence: CASSSNLRDRGSMNTEAFF.

About this clone: Other nucleotide sequences from this sample produce the same CDR3. The chain uses TRBV7-9 and TRBJ1-2; D is perhaps TRBD1 (6 bases). V was cut by 5 bases and J by 4 bases, with 11 bases left in between. Germline loops: CDR1 SEHNR, CDR2 FQNEAQ (reference sequence). This CDR3 region has 13 residues. CDR3 DNA: TGTGCCAGCAGCATAACAGGGATCTATGGCTACACCTTC. This gives the protein CASSITGIYGYTF.

CDR3: CASMSPTGGYGYTF. For the CDR3, the DNA is TGTGCCAGTATGTCCCCAACGGGGGGCTATGGCTACACCTTC. This chain uses TRBV19 with TRBJ1-2; perhaps TRBD1 as D (5 bases). Germline V gene lookup returns CDR1 LNHDA and CDR2 SQIVND (reference sequence). V was clipped by 7 bases and J by 4 bases, with 16 bases between them. This CDR3 spans 14 amino acids.

The table lists this clone with a count of one. This CDR3 reads CASSLDEGSEQFF. CDR3 nucleotide sequence: TGTGCCAGCAGCTTAGATGAGGGGAGTGAGCAGTTCTTC. The chain carries TRBV11-3 and TRBJ2-1; D might be TRBD1 or TRBD2, each matching 5 bases. CDR1 SGHNT and CDR2 YENEEA come from the germline V gene. This CDR3 has 13 residues. The V gene lost 0 bases and the J gene lost 9 bases, with 9 bases spanning the gap.